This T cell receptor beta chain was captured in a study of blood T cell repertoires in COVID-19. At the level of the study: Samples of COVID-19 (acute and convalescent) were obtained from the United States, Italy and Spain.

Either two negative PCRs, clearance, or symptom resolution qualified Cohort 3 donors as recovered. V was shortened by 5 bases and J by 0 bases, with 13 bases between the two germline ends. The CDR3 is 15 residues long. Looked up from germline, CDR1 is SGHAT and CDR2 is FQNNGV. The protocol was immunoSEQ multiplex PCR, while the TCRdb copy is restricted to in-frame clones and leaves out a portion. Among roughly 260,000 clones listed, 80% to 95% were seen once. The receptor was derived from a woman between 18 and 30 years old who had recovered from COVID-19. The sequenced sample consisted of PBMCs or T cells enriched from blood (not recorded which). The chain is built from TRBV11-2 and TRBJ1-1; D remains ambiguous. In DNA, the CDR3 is TGTGCCAGCAGCCTTCCCCGGGAGATGAACACTGAAGCTTTCTTT. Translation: CASSLPREMNTEAFF. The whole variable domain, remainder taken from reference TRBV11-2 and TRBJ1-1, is EAGVAQSPRYKIIEKRQSVAFWCNPISGHATLYWYQQILGQGPKLLIQFQNNGVVDDSQLPKDRFSAERLKGVDSTLKIQPAKLEDSAVYLCASSLPREMNTEAFFGQGTRLTVV.